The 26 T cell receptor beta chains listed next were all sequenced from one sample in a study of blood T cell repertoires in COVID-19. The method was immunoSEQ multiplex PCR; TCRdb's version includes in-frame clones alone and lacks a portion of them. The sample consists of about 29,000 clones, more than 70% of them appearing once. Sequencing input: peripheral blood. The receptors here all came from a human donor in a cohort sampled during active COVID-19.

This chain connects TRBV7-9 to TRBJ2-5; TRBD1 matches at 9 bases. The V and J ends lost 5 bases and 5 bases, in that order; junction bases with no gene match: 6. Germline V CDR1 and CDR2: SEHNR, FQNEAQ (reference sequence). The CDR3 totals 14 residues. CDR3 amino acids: CASSRQGGIETQYF. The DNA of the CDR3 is TGTGCCAGCAGCCGACAGGGGGGGATTGAGACCCAGTACTTC.

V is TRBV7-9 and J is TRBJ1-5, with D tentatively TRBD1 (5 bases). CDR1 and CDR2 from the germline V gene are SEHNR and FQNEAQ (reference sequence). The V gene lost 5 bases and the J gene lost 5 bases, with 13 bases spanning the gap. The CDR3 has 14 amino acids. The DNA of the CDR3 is TGTGCCAGCAGCGCCCAGGGTCTGGATCAGCCCCAGCATTTT. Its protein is CASSAQGLDQPQHF.

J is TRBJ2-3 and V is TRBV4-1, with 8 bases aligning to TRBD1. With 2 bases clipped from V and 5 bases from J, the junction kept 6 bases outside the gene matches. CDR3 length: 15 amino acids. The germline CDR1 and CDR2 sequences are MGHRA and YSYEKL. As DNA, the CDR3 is TGCGCCAGCAGCCAAACGCAGGGGGCAATAGATACGCAGTATTTT. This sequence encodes CASSQTQGAIDTQYF.

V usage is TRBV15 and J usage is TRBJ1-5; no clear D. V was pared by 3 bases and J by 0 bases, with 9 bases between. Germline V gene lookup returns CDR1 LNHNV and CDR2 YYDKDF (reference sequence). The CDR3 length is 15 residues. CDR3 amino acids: CATSSGQYSNQPQHF. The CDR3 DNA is TGTGCCACCAGCAGTGGGCAGTATAGCAATCAGCCCCAGCATTTT.

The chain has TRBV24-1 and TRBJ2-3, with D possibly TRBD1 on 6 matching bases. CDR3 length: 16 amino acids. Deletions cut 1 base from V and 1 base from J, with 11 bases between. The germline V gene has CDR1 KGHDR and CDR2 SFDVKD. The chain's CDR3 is CATSDFDRTGTDTQYF. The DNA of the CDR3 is TGTGCCACCAGTGATTTCGACAGGACCGGCACAGATACGCAGTATTTT.

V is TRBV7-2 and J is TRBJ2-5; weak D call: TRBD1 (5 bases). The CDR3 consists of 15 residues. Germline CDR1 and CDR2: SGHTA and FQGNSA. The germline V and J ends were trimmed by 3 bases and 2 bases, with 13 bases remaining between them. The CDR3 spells CASSFQVGPQETQYF. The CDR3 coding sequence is TGTGCCAGCAGCTTTCAGGTGGGGCCTCAAGAGACCCAGTACTTC.

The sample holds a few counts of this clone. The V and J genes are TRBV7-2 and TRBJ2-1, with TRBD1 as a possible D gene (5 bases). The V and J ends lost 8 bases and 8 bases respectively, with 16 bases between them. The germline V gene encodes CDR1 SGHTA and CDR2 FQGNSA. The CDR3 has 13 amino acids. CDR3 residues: CASGARPSDEQFF. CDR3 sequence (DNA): TGTGCCAGCGGGGCTCGTCCAAGCGATGAGCAGTTCTTC.

The CDR3 region has the DNA TGTGCCAGCAGTTACTCAGGGACTAGCACAGATACGCAGTATTTT. Its translation: CASSYSGTSTDTQYF. This chain links TRBV6-5 with TRBJ2-3, with D possibly matching TRBD2 (6 bases). The CDR3 sequence is 15 residues long. V lost 0 bases and J lost 0, with 7 bases in between. Per germline, CDR1 MNHEY and CDR2 SVGAGI.

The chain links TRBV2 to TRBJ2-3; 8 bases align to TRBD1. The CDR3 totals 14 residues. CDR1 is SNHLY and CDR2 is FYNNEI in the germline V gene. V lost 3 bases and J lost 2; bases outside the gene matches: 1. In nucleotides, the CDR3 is TGTGCCAGCAGTGAGGACAGGGTCACAGATACGCAGTATTTT. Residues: CASSEDRVTDTQYF.

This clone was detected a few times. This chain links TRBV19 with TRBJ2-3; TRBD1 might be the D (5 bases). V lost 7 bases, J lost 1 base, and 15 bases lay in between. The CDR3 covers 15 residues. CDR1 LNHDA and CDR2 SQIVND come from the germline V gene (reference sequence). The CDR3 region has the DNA TGTGCCAGTAATCGTTGGGGCGGACGCACAGATACGCAGTATTTT. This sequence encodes CASNRWGGRTDTQYF.

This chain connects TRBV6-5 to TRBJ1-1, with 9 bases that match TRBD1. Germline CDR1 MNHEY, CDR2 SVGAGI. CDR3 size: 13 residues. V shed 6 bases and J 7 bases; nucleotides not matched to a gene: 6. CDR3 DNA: TGTGCCAGCAGGAAGACAGGGGGATATGAAGCTTTCTTT. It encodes CASRKTGGYEAFF.

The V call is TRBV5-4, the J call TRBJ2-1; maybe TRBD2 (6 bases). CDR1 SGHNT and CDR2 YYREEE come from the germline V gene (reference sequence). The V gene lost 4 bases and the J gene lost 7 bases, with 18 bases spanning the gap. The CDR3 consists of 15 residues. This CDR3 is CASSHRDSPKNEQFF. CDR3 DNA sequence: TGTGCCAGCAGCCACCGGGACTCCCCAAAGAATGAGCAGTTCTTC. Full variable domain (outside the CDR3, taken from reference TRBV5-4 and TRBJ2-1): ETGVTQSPTHLIKTRGQQVTLRCSSQSGHNTVSWYQQALGQGPQFIFQYYREEENGRGNFPPRFSGLQFPNYSSELNVNALELDDSALYLCASSHRDSPKNEQFFGPGTRLTVL.

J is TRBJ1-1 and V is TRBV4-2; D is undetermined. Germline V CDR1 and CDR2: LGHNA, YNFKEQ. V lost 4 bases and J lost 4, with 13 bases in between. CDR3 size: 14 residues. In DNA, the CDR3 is TGTGCCAGCAGCCCAGCGGAGCGGGGCACTGAAGCTTTCTTT. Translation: CASSPAERGTEAFF.

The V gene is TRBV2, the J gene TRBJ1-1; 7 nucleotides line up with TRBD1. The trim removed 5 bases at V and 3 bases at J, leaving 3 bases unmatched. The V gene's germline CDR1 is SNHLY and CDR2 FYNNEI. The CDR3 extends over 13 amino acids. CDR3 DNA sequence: TGTGCCAGCAGTTCTACAGGGGACACTGAAGCTTTCTTT. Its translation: CASSSTGDTEAFF.

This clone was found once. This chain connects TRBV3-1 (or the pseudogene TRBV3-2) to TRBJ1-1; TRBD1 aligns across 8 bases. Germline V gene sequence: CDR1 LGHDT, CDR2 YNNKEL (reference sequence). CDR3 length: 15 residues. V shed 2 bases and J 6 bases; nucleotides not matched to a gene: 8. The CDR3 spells CASSQRAGGAAEAFF. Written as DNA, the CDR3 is TGTGCCAGCAGCCAAAGGGCAGGGGGCGCGGCTGAAGCTTTCTTT.

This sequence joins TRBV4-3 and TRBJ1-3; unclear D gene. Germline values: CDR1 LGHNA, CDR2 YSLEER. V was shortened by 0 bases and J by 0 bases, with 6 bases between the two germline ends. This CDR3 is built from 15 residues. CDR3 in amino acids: CASSQDRPSGNTIYF. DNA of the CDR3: TGCGCCAGCAGCCAAGACAGGCCCTCTGGAAACACCATATATTTT.

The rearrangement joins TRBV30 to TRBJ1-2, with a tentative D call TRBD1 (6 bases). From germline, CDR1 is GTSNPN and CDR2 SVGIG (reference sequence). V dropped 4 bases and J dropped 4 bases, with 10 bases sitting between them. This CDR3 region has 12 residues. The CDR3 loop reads CAWTEGGYGYTF. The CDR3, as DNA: TGTGCCTGGACGGAAGGGGGCTATGGCTACACCTTC.

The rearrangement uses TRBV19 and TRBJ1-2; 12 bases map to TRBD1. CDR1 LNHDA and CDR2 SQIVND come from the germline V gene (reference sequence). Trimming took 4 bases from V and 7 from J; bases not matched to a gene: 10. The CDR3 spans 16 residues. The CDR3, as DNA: TGTGCCAGTAGTAGGGGGAGGGACAGGGGGCTTTCTGGCTACACCTTC. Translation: CASSRGRDRGLSGYTF.

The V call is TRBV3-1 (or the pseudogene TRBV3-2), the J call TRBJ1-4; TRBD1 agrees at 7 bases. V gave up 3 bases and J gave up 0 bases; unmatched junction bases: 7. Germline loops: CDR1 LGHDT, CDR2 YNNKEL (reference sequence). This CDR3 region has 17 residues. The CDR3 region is CASSQGTAFATNEKLFF. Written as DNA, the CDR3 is TGTGCCAGCAGCCAGGGGACAGCCTTTGCAACTAATGAAAAACTGTTTTTT.

The CDR3 spells CASSPPSGGKNEQFF. DNA for the CDR3: TGTGCCAGCTCACCACCTAGCGGGGGAAAAAATGAGCAGTTCTTC. This chain joins TRBV18 and TRBJ2-1, with 9 bases fitting TRBD2. V lost 0 bases to trimming and J lost 7 bases; unmatched junction nucleotides: 4. This CDR3 comprises 15 residues. Germline values: CDR1 KGHSH, CDR2 LQKENI.

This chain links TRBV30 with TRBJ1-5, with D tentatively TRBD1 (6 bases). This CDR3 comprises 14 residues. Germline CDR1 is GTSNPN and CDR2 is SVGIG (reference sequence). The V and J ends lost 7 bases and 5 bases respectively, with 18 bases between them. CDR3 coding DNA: TGTGCCTCAGGGGCAGGGACCCATCATCAGCCCCAGCATTTT. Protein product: CASGAGTHHQPQHF.

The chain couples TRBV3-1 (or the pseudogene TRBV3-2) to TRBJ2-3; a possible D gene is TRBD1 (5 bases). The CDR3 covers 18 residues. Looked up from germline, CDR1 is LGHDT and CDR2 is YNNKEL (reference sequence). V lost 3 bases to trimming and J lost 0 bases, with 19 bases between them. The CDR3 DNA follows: TGTGCCAGCAGCCAGGTTGGACCCGACAGTGCTAGCACAGATACGCAGTATTTT. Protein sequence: CASSQVGPDSASTDTQYF.

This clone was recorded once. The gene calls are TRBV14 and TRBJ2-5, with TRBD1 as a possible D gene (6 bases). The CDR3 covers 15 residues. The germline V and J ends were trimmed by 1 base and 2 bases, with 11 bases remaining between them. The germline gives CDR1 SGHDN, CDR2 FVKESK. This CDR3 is CASSQGKGTQETQYF. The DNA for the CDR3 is TGTGCCAGCAGCCAAGGAAAGGGGACACAAGAGACCCAGTACTTC.

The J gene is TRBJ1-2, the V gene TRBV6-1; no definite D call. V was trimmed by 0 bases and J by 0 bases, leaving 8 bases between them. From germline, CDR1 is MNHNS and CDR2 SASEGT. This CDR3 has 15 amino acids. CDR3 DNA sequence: TGTGCCAGCAGTGAAGCGGTATCAGCTAACTATGGCTACACCTTC. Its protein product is CASSEAVSANYGYTF.

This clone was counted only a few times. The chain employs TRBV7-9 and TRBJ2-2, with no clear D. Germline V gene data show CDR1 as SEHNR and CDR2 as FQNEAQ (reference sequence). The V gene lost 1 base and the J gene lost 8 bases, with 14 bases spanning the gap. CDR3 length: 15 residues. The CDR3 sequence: CASSLVATFDGELFF. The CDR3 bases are TGTGCCAGCAGCTTAGTAGCCACTTTCGATGGGGAGCTGTTTTTT.

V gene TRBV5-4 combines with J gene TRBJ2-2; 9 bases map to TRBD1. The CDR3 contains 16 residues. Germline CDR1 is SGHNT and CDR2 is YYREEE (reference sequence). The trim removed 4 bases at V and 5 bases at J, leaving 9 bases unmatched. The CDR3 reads CASSPGQGGLTGELFF. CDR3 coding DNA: TGTGCCAGCAGCCCGGGACAGGGAGGTCTAACCGGGGAGCTGTTTTTT.